A single sample gave rise to the 5 T cell receptor beta chains below, sequenced in a study of cytomegalovirus exposure and HLA in healthy donors. The data were produced by immunoSEQ multiplex PCR, yet TCRdb's version contains in-frame clones alone and is incomplete. The sample has roughly 230,000 clones, roughly 87% seen once; the top ten hold approximately 3.1%. Material for sequencing was PBMCs. Source of these receptors: a woman aged 25 to 39 in good health and CMV-seronegative.

The chain has TRBV7-9 and TRBJ1-1, with D maybe TRBD1 (5 bases). The germline V gene has CDR1 SEHNR and CDR2 FQNEAQ (reference sequence). V shed 7 bases and J shed 6 bases, with 18 bases lying between them. The length of the CDR3 is 14 residues. In DNA, the CDR3 is TGTGCCAGCAACCTTGGGCGGGGGTTTGCTGAAGCTTTCTTT. Translated, it gives CASNLGRGFAEAFF.

This chain uses TRBV25-1 with TRBJ1-1, with TRBD1 matching over 7 bases. The length of the CDR3 is 14 residues. Losses at the gene ends were 6 bases for V and 0 bases for J; bases not matched to a gene: 4. CDR1 is MGHDK and CDR2 is SYGVNS in the germline V gene. CDR3 in amino acids: CASRGTAMNTEAFF. The DNA of the CDR3 is TGTGCCAGCAGGGGGACAGCCATGAACACTGAAGCTTTCTTT.

The chain couples TRBV30 to TRBJ1-1; D unresolved. CDR1 is GTSNPN, CDR2 SVGIG, per germline (reference sequence). The length of the CDR3 is 13 residues. V was cut by 5 bases and J by 2 bases, with 12 bases left in between. For the CDR3, the DNA is TGTGCCTGGGAAAGGGCAATAAACACTGAAGCTTTCTTT. It encodes CAWERAINTEAFF.

Only one count was recorded for this clone. V gene TRBV9 combines with J gene TRBJ2-5; TRBD2 might be the D (5 bases). Trimming removed 0 bases at V and 3 bases at J, with 12 bases between. There are 15 residues in the CDR3. Looked up from germline, CDR1 is SGDLS and CDR2 is YYNGEE. The CDR3 DNA is TGTGCCAGCAGCGTAGGTGAACTAGATAAAGAGACCCAGTACTTC. Translating gives CASSVGELDKETQYF. The whole variable domain, filled in from reference TRBV9 and TRBJ2-5, reads DSGVTQTPKHLITATGQRVTLRCSPRSGDLSVYWYQQSLDQGLQFLIQYYNGEERAKGNILERFSAQQFPDLHSELNLSSLELGDSALYFCASSVGELDKETQYFGPGTRLLVL.

The chain uses TRBV19 and TRBJ2-5, with a possible D match to TRBD1 (5 bases). Germline V CDR1 and CDR2: LNHDA, SQIVND (reference sequence). V was pared by 3 bases and J by 1 base, with 12 bases between. CDR3 length equals 15 residues. The CDR3 DNA is TGTGCCAGTAGTATGGCAAGTAGGGGCCAAGAGACCCAGTACTTC. This gives the protein CASSMASRGQETQYF. The whole variable domain, remainder taken from reference TRBV19 and TRBJ2-5, is DGGITQSPKYLFRKEGQNVTLSCEQNLNHDAMYWYRQDPGQGLRLIYYSQIVNDFQKGDIAEGYSVSREKKESFPLTVTSAQKNPTAFYLCASSMASRGQETQYFGPGTRLLVL.